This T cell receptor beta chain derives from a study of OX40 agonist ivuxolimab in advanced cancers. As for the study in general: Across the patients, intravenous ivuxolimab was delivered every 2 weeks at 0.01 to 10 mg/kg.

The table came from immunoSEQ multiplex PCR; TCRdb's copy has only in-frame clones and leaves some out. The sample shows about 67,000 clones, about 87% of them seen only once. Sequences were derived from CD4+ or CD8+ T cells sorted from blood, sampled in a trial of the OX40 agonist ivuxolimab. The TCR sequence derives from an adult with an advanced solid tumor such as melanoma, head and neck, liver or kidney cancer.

The CDR3 reads CASTKASGGAKNIQYF. In nucleotides, the CDR3 is TGTGCCAGCACCAAGGCCAGCGGGGGGGCCAAAAACATTCAGTACTTC. This sequence joins TRBV7-9 and TRBJ2-4, with 9 bases identical to TRBD2. V shed 7 bases and J 1 base; nucleotides not matched to a gene: 8. CDR3 length: 16 amino acids. From germline, CDR1 is SEHNR and CDR2 FQNEAQ (reference sequence).